The rows below give T cell receptor beta chains drawn from one sample of a study of vaccination effects on CD4 cells after COVID-19. The antigens of these receptors remain unknown. Using immunoSEQ multiplex PCR, the repertoire was profiled, and TCRdb retains in-frame clones only, with some absent. The table has some 41,000 clones, approximately 68% seen once. Specimen: CD4+ T cells from PBMCs cultured with HCoV-OC43 spike peptides, collected before COVID-19 vaccination. These receptors all stem from a human donor who received a COVID-19 vaccine. The CDR3 runs from the conserved cysteine through the conserved F or W. A D gene is named only where the DNA matches it firmly. Expanded clones get a size class; other rows say once, few or many, or leave the size out.

j_call	clone_size	d_call	v_call	cdr3_nt	cdr3_aa
TRBJ1-1	NA	NA	TRBV21-1	TGTGCCAGCAGCAGATACTTTCTTGGACAGAGAATGAACACTGAAGCTTTCTTT	CASSRYFLGQRMNTEAFF
TRBJ1-3	NA	NA	TRBV5-1	TGCGCCAGCAGCTTGGCCGGGACGGACTCTGGAAACACCATATATTTT	CASSLAGTDSGNTIYF
TRBJ2-7	NA	TRBD2	TRBV6-1	TGTGCCAGCAGTGAAGTCCGACTAGCGATTCTCGAGCAGTACTTC	CASSEVRLAILEQYF
TRBJ1-6	NA	NA	TRBV5-1	TGCGCCAGCAGCTTGGCCCAGGGACGGAATAATTCACCCCTCCACTTT	CASSLAQGRNNSPLHF
TRBJ2-4	NA	TRBD1	TRBV6-5	TGTGCCAGCATCGGACAGGGAATGGGCATTCAGTACTTC	CASIGQGMGIQYF
TRBJ1-1	NA	NA	TRBV7-7	TGTGCCAGCAGCCCCGGCCCCAACACTGAAGCTTTCTTT	CASSPGPNTEAFF
TRBJ1-1	once	TRBD1	TRBV19	TGTGCCAGTAGTAGAGACAGGGGAGGAACTGAAGCTTTCTTT	CASSRDRGGTEAFF
TRBJ1-5	NA	NA	TRBV6-4	TGTGCCAGCAGTGCCCCGTGGGCTTTAGCGGGCAATCAGCCCCAGCATTTT	CASSAPWALAGNQPQHF
TRBJ2-1	once	TRBD2	TRBV5-1	TGCGCCAGCAGCTGGGGAGGGACTAGCGGAAACAATGAGCAGTTCTTC	CASSWGGTSGNNEQFF
TRBJ2-1	NA	TRBD2	TRBV4-1	TGCGCCAGCAGCCAAGGCGCGGCGGGGGGGTTAGACAATGAGCAGTTCTTC	CASSQGAAGGLDNEQFF
TRBJ1-2	NA	NA	TRBV28	TGTGCCAGCAGTCCATCGACAGGAGGGGGCTACACCTTC	CASSPSTGGGYTF
TRBJ2-5	NA	NA	TRBV3-1/TRBV3-2	TGTGCCAGCAGCCAAGGGGGACACACTATAGAGACCCAGTACTTC	CASSQGGHTIETQYF
TRBJ1-3	NA	NA	TRBV6-5	TGTGCCAGCAGTTACAAACAGTCGAGTGTCGGAAACACCATATATTTT	CASSYKQSSVGNTIYF
TRBJ2-2	NA	TRBD2	TRBV18	TGTGCCAGCTCACCAGGGCTTAGCGGGATGGCGAACACCGGGGAGCTGTTTTTT	CASSPGLSGMANTGELFF
TRBJ1-2	NA	NA	TRBV19	TGTGCCAGTAGTGTCGACGGTAACTATGGCTACACCTTC	CASSVDGNYGYTF
TRBJ2-3	NA	TRBD2	TRBV7-9	TGTGCCACGGGGGGGCTGGTAGTGACAGATACGCAGTATTTT	CATGGLVVTDTQYF
TRBJ1-2	few	NA	TRBV7-9	TGTGCCAGCAGCTTAGGAAGTGGACGGGGACAAGCTAACTATGGCTACACCTTC	CASSLGSGRGQANYGYTF
TRBJ1-1	NA	NA	TRBV7-9	TGTGCCAGCAGCTTATGGGGGAACCCCACTGAAGCTTTCTTT	CASSLWGNPTEAFF
TRBJ2-1	NA	TRBD2	TRBV24-1	TGTGCCACCAGTGATACCGCCGGGACTAGCTTTGAGCAGTTCTTC	CATSDTAGTSFEQFF
TRBJ2-2	once	NA	TRBV19	TGTGCCAGTAGGTACAGGGTGAGGGGAACCGGGGAGCTGTTTTTT	CASRYRVRGTGELFF
TRBJ2-5	few	NA	TRBV5-4	TGTGCCAGCAGCCCAATAATTAGCGAAGAGACCCAGTACTTC	CASSPIISEETQYF
TRBJ2-2	NA	NA	TRBV2	TGTGCCAGCGGGACGGGAGCTTGGACCGGGGAGCTGTTTTTT	CASGTGAWTGELFF
TRBJ2-7	NA	TRBD1	TRBV10-2	TGCGCCAGCAGAACCGGGACAGGCTCTGACGAGCAGTACTTC	CASRTGTGSDEQYF
TRBJ2-5	NA	NA	TRBV5-1	TGCGCCAGCAGCTTGGTCGGGGTCCAAGAGACCCAGTACTTC	CASSLVGVQETQYF
TRBJ2-7	NA	TRBD2	TRBV6-1	TGTGCCAGCAGTGAACTAGCGGGGAGCTCCTACGAGCAGTACTTC	CASSELAGSSYEQYF
TRBJ2-1	few	NA	TRBV5-1	TGCGCCAGCAGAAGTACCAATGAGCAGTTCTTC	CASRSTNEQFF
TRBJ2-6	NA	NA	TRBV12-3/TRBV12-4	TGTGCCAGCAGTACCTCTGGGGCCAACGTCCTGACTTTC	CASSTSGANVLTF
TRBJ2-7	NA	NA	TRBV6-5	TGTGCCAGCAGTTACGGCGAAGGGTCGACCTACGAGCAGTACTTC	CASSYGEGSTYEQYF